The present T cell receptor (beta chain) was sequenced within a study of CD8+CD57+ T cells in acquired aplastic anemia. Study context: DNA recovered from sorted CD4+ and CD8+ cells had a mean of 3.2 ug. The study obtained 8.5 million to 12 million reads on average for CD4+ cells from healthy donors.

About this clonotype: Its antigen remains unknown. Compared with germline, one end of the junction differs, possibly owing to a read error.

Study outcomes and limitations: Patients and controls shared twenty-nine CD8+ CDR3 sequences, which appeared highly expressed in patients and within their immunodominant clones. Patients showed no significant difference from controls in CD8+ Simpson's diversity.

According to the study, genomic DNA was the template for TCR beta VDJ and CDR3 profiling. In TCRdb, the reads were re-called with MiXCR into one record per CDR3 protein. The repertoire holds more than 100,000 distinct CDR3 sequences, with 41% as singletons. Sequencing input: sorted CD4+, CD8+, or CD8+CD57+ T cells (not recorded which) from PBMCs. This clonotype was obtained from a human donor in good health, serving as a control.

CDR3 sequence reads: CSATLDRVGQETQYF. The CDR3 nucleotides are TGCAGTGCGACCCTCGACAGGGTAGGCCAAGAGACTCAGTACTTC. V gene TRBV20-1 combines with J gene TRBJ2-5; 7 bases agree with TRBD1. Germline lookup yields CDR1 DFQATT and CDR2 SNEGSKA (reference sequence). The CDR3 consists of 15 residues.